Detailed here is one T cell receptor (beta chain). No antigen is known for it. Unstimulated regulatory T cells (CD4+CD25+CD127-), CD4+CD25- non-regulatory cells, CD4 and CD8 cells were FACS-sorted from thawed PBMCs. Clones were read by immunoSEQ multiplex PCR, and TCRdb kept only the in-frame ones, dropping some. The data hold about 87,000 clones, with 90% to 95% observed a single time. The data were obtained in a study of Tregs in tolerant kidney transplant recipients. V gave up 1 base and J gave up 9 bases, with 16 bases separating them. The CDR3 loop spans 16 amino acids. Germline V CDR1 and CDR2: LGHNA, YSLEER. Findings of the study overall: Findings come from small patient numbers and require larger validation. Nucleotide sequences could not be compared across some patients' samples due to primer changes.

The sequencing here drew on CD4+ T cells from blood, taken before the transplant. This chain uses TRBV4-3 with TRBJ1-6; TRBD1 might be the D (5 bases). This clonotype was sampled from a human donor who received a combined kidney and bone marrow transplant. CDR3 region: CASSQARLGASSPLHF. DNA of the CDR3: TGCGCCAGCAGCCAAGCGAGACTTGGGGCCAGTTCACCCCTCCACTTT.